Following are 17 T cell receptor beta chains from one sample sequenced in a study of T cells in Graves' hyperthyroidism and ophthalmopathy. It was RNA transcripts that yielded the amplified TCR beta CDR3 regions. An initial round of RT-PCR targeting the TCR CDR3 relied on the HTBI primer set. MiXCR was run by TCRdb on the multiplex PCR reads, yielding one entry per CDR3 protein. The sample has around 540,000 distinct CDR3 sequences, roughly a sixth seen once. Sequencing was done on a sample of blood. The receptor set was obtained from a woman in her 30s with Graves' ophthalmopathy.

Regarding this clonotype: A much larger clone differs from this one at a single base, so this may be a read error. In nucleotides, the CDR3 is TGTGCCAGCACTTCTAAAGGGACTTTAATCACAGATACGCAGAATTTT. Translation: CASTSKGTLITDTQNF. This chain links TRBV6-2 or TRBV6-3 with TRBJ2-3; D is possibly TRBD2 (6 bases). CDR1 MNHEY and CDR2 SVGEGT come from the germline V gene. The CDR3 covers 16 residues.

This clonotype has a handful of counts. This chain joins TRBV18 and TRBJ2-3; D not resolved. Germline V gene lookup returns CDR1 KGHSH and CDR2 LQKENI. The length of the CDR3 is 13 residues. Trimming took off 3 bases at V and 2 bases at J, with 6 bases between the two ends. In DNA, the CDR3 is TGTGCCAGCTCACCGGCAACCACAGATACGCAGTATTTT. Its protein product is CASSPATTDTQYF.

The chain links TRBV28 to TRBJ1-6; D uncertain. V was pared by 7 bases and J by 3 bases, with 13 bases between. From germline, CDR1 is MDHEN and CDR2 SYDVKM. CDR3 length: 15 residues. CDR3 sequence (DNA): TGTGCCAGCAAAGGGAGAGACGGCTATAATTCACCCCTCCACTTT. It encodes CASKGRDGYNSPLHF.

This clonotype was observed at least ten times. This chain connects TRBV20-1 to TRBJ2-3, with 7 bases that match TRBD2. Per the germline V gene, CDR1 is DFQATT and CDR2 is SNEGSKA (reference sequence). There are 17 residues in the CDR3. J lost 6 bases, V lost 1 base, and 16 bases had no gene match. The CDR3 protein is CSARGRAGKAGIDTQYF. For the CDR3, the DNA is TGCAGTGCTAGAGGCCGAGCGGGGAAAGCGGGTATTGATACGCAGTATTTT.

On this clonotype: Its ends do not fully match the called genes, so a read error is possible. This rearrangement joins TRBV7-7 to TRBJ2-1; 16 nucleotides match TRBD2. CDR1 and CDR2 from the germline V gene are SSHAT and FNYEAQ (reference sequence). The CDR3 length is 17 residues. CDR3 loop: CASSSGTSGRGGDEQFF. The CDR3, as DNA: TGTGCTAGCAGCTCCGGGACTAGCGGGAGGGGGGGAGATGAGCAGTTCTTC.

The chain joins TRBV6-1 to TRBJ2-1, with D perhaps assigned TRBD1 or TRBD2 (5 bases each). Germline V gene lookup returns CDR1 MNHNS and CDR2 SASEGT. The CDR3 runs to 15 residues. Trimming removed 7 bases from V and 12 bases from J, with 25 bases in between. CDR3 region: CASKYRDHTGDGQFF. DNA of the CDR3: TGTGCCAGCAAGTACCGGGACCACACGGGTGATGGGCAGTTCTTC.

In this sample, this clonotype turned up many times. V is TRBV28 and J is TRBJ1-5; 7 bases agree with TRBD1. The V gene end was trimmed by 10 bases and the J gene end by 7 bases; junction bases not matched to a gene: 7. Germline CDR1 is MDHEN and CDR2 is SYDVKM. This CDR3 is 12 amino acids long. CDR3 residues: CATRDSQQPQHF. CDR3 nucleotide sequence: TGTGCCACCCGGGACAGCCAGCAGCCCCAGCATTTT. Looking up the rest from reference TRBV28 and TRBJ1-5 gives the full variable domain: DVKVTQSSRYLVKRTGEKVFLECVQDMDHENMFWYRQDPGLGLRLIYFSYDVKMKEKGDIPEGYSVSREKKERFSLILESASTNQTSMYLCATRDSQQPQHFGDGTRLSIL.

This clonotype occurred many times. The CDR3 DNA follows: TGCAGTGCTAGGCCCCTAGGGGATAACTATGGCTACACCTTC. Its protein is CSARPLGDNYGYTF. The chain combines TRBV20-1 with TRBJ1-2, with D maybe TRBD1 (5 bases). The V and J ends lost 3 bases and 1 base respectively, with 12 bases between them. This CDR3 has 14 amino acids. CDR1 is DFQATT and CDR2 is SNEGSKA in the germline V gene (reference sequence).

This clonotype was detected ten times or more. V usage is TRBV7-2 and J usage is TRBJ2-7, with TRBD1 matching 8 bases. The CDR3 sequence is 14 residues long. With 5 bases clipped from V and 3 bases from J, the junction kept 6 bases outside the gene matches. The germline CDR1 and CDR2 sequences are SGHTA and FQGNSA. The CDR3 DNA reads as TGTGCCAGCAGCCGGGGACAGGATCTCTACGAGCAGTACTTC. Protein product: CASSRGQDLYEQYF.

This clonotype has at least ten counts. This chain connects TRBV28 to TRBJ1-1; D unresolved. The V and J ends lost 3 bases and 4 bases respectively, with 15 bases between them. In germline, CDR1 is MDHEN, CDR2 SYDVKM. The CDR3 has 15 residues. This CDR3 is CASSFPEARGTEAFF. The CDR3 bases are TGTGCCAGCAGTTTCCCCGAGGCGCGTGGCACTGAAGCTTTCTTT. Looking up the rest from reference TRBV28 and TRBJ1-1 gives the full variable domain: DVKVTQSSRYLVKRTGEKVFLECVQDMDHENMFWYRQDPGLGLRLIYFSYDVKMKEKGDIPEGYSVSREKKERFSLILESASTNQTSMYLCASSFPEARGTEAFFGQGTRLTVV.

This clonotype was found many times. The rearrangement uses TRBV7-6 and TRBJ2-2; the D gene is possibly TRBD2 (6 bases). The CDR3 contains 15 residues. Germline lookup yields CDR1 SGHVS and CDR2 FNYEAQ. The germline V and J ends were trimmed by 5 bases and 7 bases, with 17 bases remaining between them. CDR3 bases: TGTGCCAGCAGCCCCCCCGGGCCGGAGGGCGGGGAGCTGTTTTTT. It is translated as CASSPPGPEGGELFF.

The rearrangement joins TRBV11-1 to TRBJ2-7; D is perhaps TRBD1 (6 bases). V lost 7 bases and J lost 7, with 11 bases in between. Germline-derived CDR1 and CDR2 are SGHAT and FQDESV (reference sequence). The CDR3 sequence is 11 residues long. The CDR3 region is CASKGTHEQYF. CDR3 coding DNA: TGTGCCAGCAAGGGGACACATGAGCAGTACTTC. Looking up the rest from reference TRBV11-1 and TRBJ2-7 gives the full variable domain: EAEVAQSPRYKITEKSQAVAFWCDPISGHATLYWYRQILGQGPELLVQFQDESVVDDSQLPKDRFSAERLKGVDSTLKIQPAELGDSAMYLCASKGTHEQYFGPGTRLTVT.

This clonotype has just a few counts. The chain combines TRBV9 with TRBJ2-1; 7 bases line up with TRBD1. CDR3 size: 16 residues. Losses at the gene ends were 4 bases for V and 0 bases for J; bases not matched to a gene: 7. CDR1 and CDR2 from the germline V gene are SGDLS and YYNGEE. This chain's CDR3 is CASSYGQASSYNEQFF. CDR3 DNA sequence: TGTGCCAGCAGCTACGGACAGGCCAGCTCCTACAATGAGCAGTTCTTC.

At least ten counts were recorded for this clonotype. The chain is built from TRBV4-1 and TRBJ1-1; no clear D. Germline lookup yields CDR1 MGHRA and CDR2 YSYEKL. Trimming pared 0 bases from V and 0 bases from J, leaving 8 bases between. CDR3 size: 15 residues. The CDR3 DNA reads TGCGCCAGCAGCCAAGATCCCCAGGTGAACACTGAAGCTTTCTTT. Amino acid sequence: CASSQDPQVNTEAFF.

V and J are TRBV6-1 and TRBJ2-2, with 14 bases matching TRBD2. Per the germline V gene, CDR1 is MNHNS and CDR2 is SASEGT. The length of the CDR3 is 16 residues. The ends lost 7 bases at V and 6 bases at J; junction bases unmatched: 7. This CDR3 is CASTGGLAGGSGELFF. CDR3 in DNA: TGTGCCAGCACCGGAGGACTAGCGGGAGGATCCGGGGAGCTGTTTTTT.

Many counts were recorded for this clonotype. V gene TRBV20-1 combines with J gene TRBJ2-1; 7 nucleotides match TRBD2. Germline V gene data show CDR1 as DFQATT and CDR2 as SNEGSKA (reference sequence). The CDR3 runs to 15 residues. V lost 6 bases and J lost 3; bases outside the gene matches: 11. CDR3 loop: CSAPGVAGIYNEQFF. DNA for the CDR3: TGCAGTGCGCCCGGGGTAGCGGGTATCTACAATGAGCAGTTCTTC.

In this sample, this clonotype turned up many times. The rearrangement uses TRBV10-3 and TRBJ1-5; D remains ambiguous. V dropped 2 bases and J dropped 3 bases, with 11 bases sitting between them. Germline CDR1 ENHRY, CDR2 SYGVKD. The CDR3 is 15 amino acids. The CDR3 reads CAISEKELDNQPQHF. The CDR3 nucleotides read TGTGCCATCAGTGAGAAGGAACTGGACAATCAGCCCCAGCATTTT.